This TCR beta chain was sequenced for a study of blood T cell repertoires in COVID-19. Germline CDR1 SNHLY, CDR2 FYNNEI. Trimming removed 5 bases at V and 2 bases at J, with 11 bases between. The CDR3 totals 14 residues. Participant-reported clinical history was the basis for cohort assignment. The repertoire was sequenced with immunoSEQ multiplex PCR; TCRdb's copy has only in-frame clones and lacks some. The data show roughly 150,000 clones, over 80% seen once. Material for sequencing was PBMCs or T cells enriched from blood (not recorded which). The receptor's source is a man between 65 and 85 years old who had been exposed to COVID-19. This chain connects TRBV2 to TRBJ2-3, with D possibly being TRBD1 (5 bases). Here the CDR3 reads CASSFDRATDTQYF. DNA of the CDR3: TGTGCCAGCAGTTTTGACAGAGCCACAGATACGCAGTATTTT.